What follows describes a single T cell receptor beta chain. Its specificity is unknown. Trimming took 9 bases from V and 0 from J, leaving 10 bases between them. Germline V lookup: CDR1 MNHEY, CDR2 SMNVEV (reference sequence). The CDR3 is 13 amino acids. Individual cDNA molecules each received unique molecular identifiers attached to them. TCRdb redid the calling of the 5' RACE reads with MiXCR, one entry per CDR3 protein. Of about 110,000 distinct CDR3 sequences in the sample, 9% to 13% were seen once. The sample belongs to a study of early T cells in non-severe SARS-CoV-2 infection. Looking at the study overall: Unsorted whole-blood RNA was sequenced in bulk, leaving chains unpaired.

Study findings and constraints: VDJdb matching, biased toward anti-spike CD8 responses, missed private and CD4 specificities.

The receptor's source is an adult who was a healthcare worker with PCR-confirmed SARS-CoV-2 infection or an uninfected control (not recorded which). V gene TRBV27 combines with J gene TRBJ2-3; no clear D. The specimen was whole blood. The CDR3 DNA is TGTGCCAGTAGATACACTAGCACAGATACGCAGTATTTT. Translated, it gives CASRYTSTDTQYF.